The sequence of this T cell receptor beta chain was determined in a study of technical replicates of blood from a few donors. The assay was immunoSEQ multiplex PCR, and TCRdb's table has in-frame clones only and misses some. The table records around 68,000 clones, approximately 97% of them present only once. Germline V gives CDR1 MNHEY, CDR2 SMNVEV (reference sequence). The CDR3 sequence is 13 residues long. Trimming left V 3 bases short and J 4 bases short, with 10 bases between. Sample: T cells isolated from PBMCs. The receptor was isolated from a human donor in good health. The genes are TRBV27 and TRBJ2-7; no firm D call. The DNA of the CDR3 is TGTGCCAGCAGTTTCGGGTCTCGATACGAGCAGTACTTC. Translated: CASSFGSRYEQYF.